A single sample is the source of the 14 T cell receptor beta chains below, sequenced in a study of human T cells and chemical hapten exposure. Time point defined: patch test 3, about 24 weeks after DPC sensitization. Treatment given: therapeutic diphenylcyclopropenone sensitization with weekly scalp DPC. TCRdb ran MiXCR on the RACE reads and lists one entry per CDR3 protein. This table has 210,000 or so distinct CDR3 sequences, around 25% appearing once. This material consisted of whole blood, taken in connection with sensitization to the hapten diphenylcyclopropenone (DPC). These TCRs come from a woman aged 35 to 49 with alopecia areata. Some clones in this sample may be carry-over from other donors' samples.

The CDR3 loop is CASRPGGSGYTF. CDR3 nucleotides: TGTGCCAGCAGACCAGGGGGCAGCGGCTACACCTTC. The V gene is TRBV25-1, the J gene TRBJ1-2; 8 positions agree with TRBD1. In germline, CDR1 is MGHDK, CDR2 SYGVNS. The CDR3 is 12 amino acids. The ends lost 6 bases at V and 8 bases at J; junction bases unmatched: 5.

In this sample, this clonotype turned up a few times. The rearrangement joins TRBV7-9 to TRBJ2-1, with D possibly matching TRBD2 (6 bases). The CDR3 has 15 amino acids. V shed 2 bases and J shed 5 bases, with 13 bases lying between them. Germline-derived CDR1 and CDR2 are SEHNR and FQNEAQ (reference sequence). Here the CDR3 DNA reads TGTGCCAGCAGCTTACGGGGGTCCGCCGACAATGAGCAGTTCTTC. Protein sequence: CASSLRGSADNEQFF.

In its sample, this clonotype was seen once. V usage is TRBV28 and J usage is TRBJ1-4; D perhaps matches TRBD1 (5 bases). Germline loops: CDR1 MDHEN, CDR2 SYDVKM. The CDR3 consists of 14 residues. Trimming took off 4 bases at V and 7 bases at J, with 13 bases between the two ends. The CDR3, as DNA: TGTGCCAGCAGTTCGGGGACTTGGGGTGAAAAACTGTTTTTT. Residues: CASSSGTWGEKLFF.

The rearrangement links TRBV6-1 to TRBJ1-1; no firm D call. This CDR3 has 14 residues. Germline CDR1 is MNHNS and CDR2 is SASEGT. Between the trimmed V and J ends, which lost 4 bases and 4 bases, there was a span of 13 bases. The CDR3 is CASSAAGGTTEAFF. CDR3 DNA sequence: TGTGCCAGCAGTGCGGCGGGTGGAACCACTGAAGCTTTCTTT.

This chain joins TRBV12-3 or TRBV12-4 and TRBJ2-7; tentative D call: TRBD1 (5 bases). CDR3 size: 12 residues. V lost 6 bases to trimming and J lost 6 bases, with 12 bases between them. CDR3 sequence: CASSLQGVEQYF. For the CDR3, the DNA is TGTGCCAGCAGCTTGCAAGGGGTCGAGCAGTACTTC.

The table lists this clonotype with many counts. This chain uses TRBV9 with TRBJ2-1, with 10 bases identical to TRBD2. The germline V gene encodes CDR1 SGDLS and CDR2 YYNGEE. The CDR3 extends over 16 amino acids. The J segment lost 9 bases and the V segment lost 0 bases, leaving 9 bases of the junction unmatched. The CDR3 loop is CASSVGTGTSVAEQFF. The CDR3, as DNA: TGTGCCAGCAGCGTAGGAACCGGGACTAGCGTGGCTGAGCAGTTCTTC.

This chain links TRBV29-1 with TRBJ2-1; 7 nucleotides align to TRBD2. The V gene's germline CDR1 is SQVTM and CDR2 ANQGSEA. The CDR3 contains 14 residues. After removal of 1 base from V and 4 bases from J, the junction contained 4 bases not matched to a gene. CDR3 amino acids: CSVEGGTIYNEQFF. The DNA of the CDR3 is TGCAGCGTTGAAGGCGGGACTATATACAATGAGCAGTTCTTC.

The genes are TRBV9 and TRBJ2-3; 8 bases are shared with TRBD2. Germline assignment: CDR1 SGDLS and CDR2 YYNGEE. The CDR3 is 16 amino acids. Trimming cost V 0 bases and J 4 bases; bases outside gene matches: 7. The CDR3 reads CASSVDERERSDTQYF. As DNA, the CDR3 is TGTGCCAGCAGCGTAGACGAGCGGGAGCGCTCAGATACGCAGTATTTT. Full variable domain (remainder filled in from reference TRBV9 and TRBJ2-3): DSGVTQTPKHLITATGQRVTLRCSPRSGDLSVYWYQQSLDQGLQFLIQYYNGEERAKGNILERFSAQQFPDLHSELNLSSLELGDSALYFCASSVDERERSDTQYFGPGTRLTVL.

This clonotype has just a few counts. V is TRBV2 and J is TRBJ2-7; 9 bases match TRBD1. The CDR3 runs 15 residues. The V gene's germline CDR1 is SNHLY and CDR2 FYNNEI. The junction had 11 bases not matched to a gene; V was cut back by 6 bases and J by 5 bases. Here the CDR3 reads CASRTGQGSMNEQYF. The CDR3 DNA reads as TGTGCCAGCAGGACTGGACAGGGGTCGATGAACGAGCAGTACTTC. Drawing the rest from reference TRBV2 and TRBJ2-7, the complete variable domain is EPEVTQTPSHQVTQMGQEVILRCVPISNHLYFYWYRQILGQKVEFLVSFYNNEISEKSEIFDDQFSVERPDGSNFTLKIRSTKLEDSAMYFCASRTGQGSMNEQYFGPGTRLTVT.

V is TRBV9 and J is TRBJ2-1, with TRBD2 matching 7 bases. The V gene end was trimmed by 3 bases and the J gene end by 6 bases; junction bases not matched to a gene: 15. The germline V gene has CDR1 SGDLS and CDR2 YYNGEE. The CDR3 extends over 17 amino acids. The CDR3: CASSAHKRETQPNEQFF. CDR3 DNA: TGTGCCAGCAGCGCTCACAAGCGGGAAACCCAACCCAATGAGCAGTTCTTC.

This chain uses TRBV11-1 with TRBJ1-1; D is unclear. This CDR3 spans 15 amino acids. V was pared by 5 bases and J by 2 bases, with 15 bases between. Per the germline V gene, CDR1 is SGHAT and CDR2 is FQDESV (reference sequence). CDR3 nucleotides: TGTGCCAGCAGCCTACTGAAGGAGCTCAACACTGAAGCTTTCTTT. Residues: CASSLLKELNTEAFF.

This clonotype was counted only a few times. V is TRBV7-2 and J is TRBJ2-5, with TRBD2 as a possible D gene (5 bases). Trimming stripped 4 bases from V and 2 bases from J, with 14 bases between. This CDR3 has 15 amino acids. Germline CDR1 and CDR2: SGHTA and FQGNSA. The CDR3 spells CASSSPASLQETQYF. As DNA, the CDR3 is TGTGCCAGCAGCTCCCCGGCTAGCCTACAAGAGACCCAGTACTTC.

The V gene is TRBV2, the J gene TRBJ2-7; no firm D call. This CDR3 comprises 14 residues. The V gene lost 2 bases and the J gene lost 1 base, with 9 bases spanning the gap. Germline CDR1 SNHLY, CDR2 FYNNEI. The CDR3 sequence: CASSEQARSYEQYF. The CDR3 DNA sequence: TGTGCCAGCAGTGAACAGGCCAGATCCTACGAGCAGTACTTC.

This chain links TRBV29-1 with TRBJ2-7; 9 nucleotides match TRBD1. CDR1 and CDR2 from the germline V gene are SQVTM and ANQGSEA. Unmatched junction bases numbered 4, after V lost 1 base and J lost 3 bases. The CDR3 covers 14 residues. The CDR3 is CSVEGGQGGYEQYF. In DNA form, the CDR3 reads TGCAGCGTTGAAGGGGGACAGGGAGGCTACGAGCAGTACTTC.